This TCR beta chain comes out of a study of blood T cell repertoires in COVID-19. About the research overall: PBMCs, B-cell-depleted T cells, or T cells provided the cDNA or gDNA that made up the material.

The CDR3 totals 15 residues. Trimming removed 6 bases at V and 1 base at J, with 14 bases between. In germline, CDR1 is MNHEY, CDR2 SVGAGI. Measured with immunoSEQ multiplex PCR; TCRdb has only the in-frame clones, and not every one. The table has fewer than 650,000 clones, about 89% seen once. The chain recombines TRBV6-5 with TRBJ2-3, with D perhaps matching TRBD1 (6 bases). The sequencing input was peripheral blood. This TCR was recovered from a woman aged 50 to 60 with COVID-19, enrolled during active disease. The CDR3 protein is CASSWGLVGTDTQYF. CDR3 nucleotides: TGTGCCAGCAGCTGGGGGCTAGTCGGCACAGATACGCAGTATTTT.